Presented here are 25 T cell receptor beta chains from one specimen sequenced in a study of Ad26.COV2.S vaccination and SARS-CoV-2 variants. Sequenced by immunoSEQ multiplex PCR; TCRdb stores in-frame clones only, minus some. The repertoire holds approximately 400,000 clones, about 91% seen once, with roughly 3.9% in the top ten. Sequencing was performed on peripheral blood, taken after recovery from COVID-19. These receptors were obtained from a human donor who had recovered from COVID-19.

This clone was seen only a few times. The rearrangement joins TRBV18 to TRBJ2-7, with unresolved D. Germline V gene sequence: CDR1 KGHSH, CDR2 LQKENI. There are 14 residues in the CDR3. Trimming took off 4 bases at V and 4 bases at J, with 14 bases between the two ends. CDR3 DNA sequence: TGTGCCAGCTCACAAAACCCACAGCCGTACGAGCAGTACTTC. Translation gives CASSQNPQPYEQYF. Based on the CDR3 plus reference TRBV18 and TRBJ2-7, the full variable domain is NAGVMQNPRHLVRRRGQEARLRCSPMKGHSHVYWYRQLPEEGLKFMVYLQKENIIDESGMPKERFSAEFPKEGPSILRIQQVVRGDSAAYFCASSQNPQPYEQYFGPGTRLTVT.

The V call is TRBV15, the J call TRBJ1-5; no reliable D call. The CDR3 covers 16 residues. The germline gives CDR1 LNHNV, CDR2 YYDKDF (reference sequence). V gave up 0 bases and J gave up 0 bases, with 9 bases separating them. CDR3 sequence (DNA): TGTGCCACCAGCAGAGATCGAGGCAGTAGCAATCAGCCCCAGCATTTT. It translates to CATSRDRGSSNQPQHF.

The rearrangement joins TRBV29-1 to TRBJ2-7; perhaps D is TRBD1 or TRBD2 (6 bases each). CDR1 is SQVTM, CDR2 ANQGSEA, per germline. V was shortened by 6 bases and J by 0 bases, with 21 bases between the two germline ends. CDR3 length: 16 amino acids. The CDR3 DNA follows: TGCAGCGTCGGGGGCTCACTTATAAGGAGCTCCTACGAGCAGTACTTC. It specifies CSVGGSLIRSSYEQYF.

A single count supports this clone. This chain links TRBV11-3 with TRBJ2-1, with no clear D. The germline V gene has CDR1 SGHNT and CDR2 YENEEA. Trimming took 5 bases from V and 4 from J, leaving 9 bases between them. The length of the CDR3 is 13 residues. Here the CDR3 reads CASSADGYNEQFF. CDR3 DNA: TGTGCCAGCAGCGCAGACGGTTACAATGAGCAGTTCTTC.

V usage is TRBV7-8 and J usage is TRBJ2-7; 12 nucleotides match TRBD2. The CDR3 sequence is 15 residues long. Germline V gene sequence: CDR1 SGHVS, CDR2 FQNEAQ. V lost 5 bases and J lost 4; bases outside the gene matches: 6. CDR3 DNA sequence: TGTGCCAGCAGCCCTAGCGGGGGGGAAGAGTACGAGCAGTACTTC. This sequence encodes CASSPSGGEEYEQYF.

The V call is TRBV20-1, the J call TRBJ1-1; 7 bases are shared with TRBD1. V lost 3 bases and J lost 4; bases outside the gene matches: 11. Germline V lookup: CDR1 DFQATT, CDR2 SNEGSKA (reference sequence). The CDR3 spans 15 residues. Here the CDR3 reads CSASTLGQVVTEAFF. The CDR3, as DNA: TGCAGTGCTAGTACTCTTGGACAGGTAGTCACTGAAGCTTTCTTT.

V usage is TRBV11-3 and J usage is TRBJ2-1; maybe TRBD2 (6 bases). Germline V gene data show CDR1 as SGHNT and CDR2 as YENEEA. CDR3 size: 15 residues. The V end lost 0 bases, the J end lost 8 bases, and 14 bases lay between the germline ends. The CDR3 protein is CASSLDQTRRHEQFF. CDR3 sequence (DNA): TGTGCCAGCAGCTTAGATCAGACTAGGAGGCATGAGCAGTTCTTC.

The chain employs TRBV4-1 and TRBJ1-2; 7 bases line up with TRBD1. The CDR3 length is 14 residues. Looked up from germline, CDR1 is MGHRA and CDR2 is YSYEKL. Trimming at V came to 6 bases and at J to 2 bases, leaving 6 bases not matched to a gene. The CDR3 reads CASRPQGQNYGYTF. CDR3 DNA: TGCGCCAGCAGACCCCAGGGACAGAACTATGGCTACACCTTC.

The V call is TRBV6-4, the J call TRBJ2-2; D remains ambiguous. The CDR3 consists of 14 residues. Per germline, CDR1 MRHNA and CDR2 SNTAGT. The germline V and J ends were trimmed by 3 bases and 1 base, with 6 bases remaining between them. Here the CDR3 reads CASSEQWNTGELFF. The CDR3, as DNA: TGTGCCAGCAGTGAACAGTGGAACACCGGGGAGCTGTTTTTT.

The chain carries TRBV9 and TRBJ1-2; D call uncertain. CDR3 length: 15 residues. In germline, CDR1 is SGDLS, CDR2 YYNGEE. Between the trimmed V and J ends, which lost 4 bases and 0 bases, there was a span of 13 bases. The DNA for the CDR3 is TGTGCCAGCAGCCCAGCGGACTTCCCTAACTATGGCTACACCTTC. It specifies CASSPADFPNYGYTF.

This chain connects TRBV18 to TRBJ1-1; a weak D match, TRBD1 (6 bases). V dropped 0 bases and J dropped 5 bases, with 13 bases sitting between them. Germline CDR1 reads KGHSH; CDR2 reads LQKENI. CDR3 length: 15 amino acids. The CDR3: CASSPPGGRGTEAFF. DNA of the CDR3: TGTGCCAGCTCACCACCGGGGGGGCGGGGGACTGAAGCTTTCTTT.

In DNA form, the CDR3 reads TGTGCCACCAGCAGGAGGACAGGGAGCGGCACAGATACGCAGTATTTT. This translates into CATSRRTGSGTDTQYF. The V gene is TRBV15, the J gene TRBJ2-3; 8 bases agree with TRBD1. This CDR3 comprises 16 residues. Per the germline V gene, CDR1 is LNHNV and CDR2 is YYDKDF (reference sequence). The ends lost 3 bases at V and 1 base at J; junction bases unmatched: 6.

The chain combines TRBV7-9 with TRBJ2-1; the D is unclear. Trimming cost V 1 base and J 4 bases, with 17 bases left between them. Germline CDR1 reads SEHNR; CDR2 reads FQNEAQ (reference sequence). This CDR3 region has 17 residues. CDR3 sequence (DNA): TGTGCCAGCAGCTTAGAGTCTAGGTTCCCCTTTTACAATGAGCAGTTCTTC. Translation gives CASSLESRFPFYNEQFF.

The gene calls are TRBV2 and TRBJ2-2; D call uncertain. Germline loops: CDR1 SNHLY, CDR2 FYNNEI. This CDR3 contains 11 residues. Trimming pared 6 bases from V and 2 bases from J, leaving 1 base between. Written as DNA, the CDR3 is TGTGCCAGCAGAAACACCGGGGAGCTGTTTTTT. As protein: CASRNTGELFF.

V is TRBV12-5 and J is TRBJ2-7, with 7 bases that match TRBD1. CDR3 length: 14 residues. The ends lost 2 bases at V and 2 bases at J; junction bases unmatched: 3. Germline V gene sequence: CDR1 LGHNT, CDR2 FRNRAP. CDR3 loop: CASGLLGTAYEQYF. CDR3 coding DNA: TGTGCTAGTGGTTTGCTCGGGACAGCCTACGAGCAGTACTTC.

There are a few counts of this clone. The CDR3 sequence is CASSFGQTHQLYGYTF. Written as DNA, the CDR3 is TGTGCCAGCAGCTTCGGACAGACGCACCAACTCTATGGCTACACCTTC. The V call is TRBV5-6, the J call TRBJ1-2; D possibly corresponds to TRBD1 (6 bases). Deletions cut 2 bases from V and 4 bases from J, with 18 bases between. The CDR3 is made up of 16 amino acids. In germline, CDR1 is SGHDT, CDR2 YYEEEE.

CDR3 DNA sequence: TGCGCCAGCAGCCGGGGTGGGGACCCACCCTCCTACACCTTC. Its translation: CASSRGGDPPSYTF. V gene TRBV4-1 combines with J gene TRBJ1-2; TRBD1 might be the D (5 bases). The CDR3 loop spans 14 amino acids. V lost 4 bases, J lost 10 bases, and 19 bases lay in between. Germline values: CDR1 MGHRA, CDR2 YSYEKL.

This clone came up a few times. This chain uses TRBV4-2 with TRBJ1-5, with 7 nucleotides matching TRBD1. The CDR3 has 14 amino acids. Germline V gene data show CDR1 as LGHNA and CDR2 as YNFKEQ. V gave up 1 base and J gave up 8 bases; unmatched junction bases: 5. Written as DNA, the CDR3 is TGTGCCAGCAGCCAAGCAGGGGGGTCGGAGCCCCAGCATTTT. As protein: CASSQAGGSEPQHF.

This chain links TRBV3-1 (or the pseudogene TRBV3-2) with TRBJ2-7; 9 nucleotides agree with TRBD1. Germline assignment: CDR1 LGHDT and CDR2 YNNKEL (reference sequence). V shed 1 base, J shed 2 bases, and the junction held 3 bases outside the gene matches. The CDR3 contains 15 residues. CDR3 sequence reads: CASSQGQGVTYEQYF. CDR3 bases: TGTGCCAGCAGCCAAGGACAGGGGGTGACCTACGAGCAGTACTTC.

The chain recombines TRBV6-5 with TRBJ1-5; D perhaps matches TRBD1 (5 bases). This CDR3 has 13 amino acids. Per the germline V gene, CDR1 is MNHEY and CDR2 is SVGAGI. The V end was cut by 6 bases, the J end by 4 bases, with 10 bases between. CDR3 protein: CASSRDGNQPQHF. In DNA form, the CDR3 reads TGTGCCAGCAGCCGGGACGGGAATCAGCCCCAGCATTTT.

This rearrangement joins TRBV2 to TRBJ1-2, with 7 bases aligning to TRBD1. The CDR3 covers 14 residues. Germline V gene lookup returns CDR1 SNHLY and CDR2 FYNNEI. Germline trimming cut 2 bases from V and 6 bases from J; bases unmatched to any gene: 6. CDR3 nucleotide sequence: TGTGCCAGCAGTGAACACGACAGGGCCGATGGCTACACCTTC. Its protein is CASSEHDRADGYTF.

The table lists this clone with a few counts. The V call is TRBV28, the J call TRBJ2-5; D may be TRBD2 (5 bases). The germline CDR1 and CDR2 sequences are MDHEN and SYDVKM. The CDR3 extends over 13 amino acids. V lost 6 bases to trimming and J lost 1 base, with 9 bases between them. This CDR3 reads CASSPTIQETQYF. The CDR3 DNA sequence: TGTGCCAGCAGCCCGACTATCCAAGAGACCCAGTACTTC. Full variable domain (outside the CDR3, taken from reference TRBV28 and TRBJ2-5): DVKVTQSSRYLVKRTGEKVFLECVQDMDHENMFWYRQDPGLGLRLIYFSYDVKMKEKGDIPEGYSVSREKKERFSLILESASTNQTSMYLCASSPTIQETQYFGPGTRLLVL.

The chain carries TRBV29-1 and TRBJ1-2; D is possibly TRBD1 (6 bases). Trimming cost V 7 bases and J 6 bases, with 18 bases left between them. Germline V CDR1 and CDR2: SQVTM, ANQGSEA. The CDR3 has 13 residues. The chain's CDR3 is CSAGGLAGDGYTF. Written as DNA, the CDR3 is TGCAGCGCGGGCGGCCTTGCAGGGGATGGCTACACCTTC.

The rearrangement joins TRBV5-5 to TRBJ2-5, with TRBD2 identical over 9 bases. The CDR3 sequence is 16 residues long. Germline CDR1 reads SGHKS; CDR2 reads YYEKEE (reference sequence). The ends lost 4 bases at V and 4 bases at J; junction bases unmatched: 11. Here the CDR3 DNA reads TGTGCCAGCAGCCCCATAGCGGGAGTCCGCAGAGAGACCCAGTACTTC. As protein: CASSPIAGVRRETQYF.

J is TRBJ1-1 and V is TRBV14; D might be TRBD1 (5 bases). CDR3 size: 13 residues. Per germline, CDR1 SGHDN and CDR2 FVKESK. Trimming shortened V by 6 bases and J by 3 bases, and 11 bases separated the two germline ends. The CDR3 DNA sequence: TGTGCCAGCAGTAACAGGCGGCACACTGAAGCTTTCTTT. Translation: CASSNRRHTEAFF.